The clone carrying this T cell receptor beta chain was counted ten times or more. For TCRbeta, the library was prepared with unique molecular identifiers. A single record per CDR3 protein comes from TCRdb applying MiXCR to the PCR reads. The sample contains 280,000 or so distinct CDR3 sequences, around 10% of which appear only once. This CDR3 spans 14 amino acids. V dropped 8 bases and J dropped 0; count of bases not matched to a gene: 6. Germline loops: CDR1 SEHNR, CDR2 FQNEAQ (reference sequence). This sample was taken from a study of T-cell reconstitution after alpha-beta-depleted transplantation in children.

This receptor was identified in a male patient aged 2-15 years who had a stem cell transplant for chronic granulomatous disease, so the T cells may come from the graft donor. The sample here was peripheral blood, taken 180 days after TCRalphabeta/CD19-depleted stem cell transplant. The V and J genes are TRBV7-9 and TRBJ2-5; the match to TRBD2 covers 7 bases. The CDR3: CASGGGTYQETQYF. The CDR3 region has the DNA TGTGCCAGCGGCGGGGGAACGTACCAAGAGACCCAGTACTTC.